These 18 T cell receptor beta chains share one sample of origin, sequenced in a study of vaccination effects on CD4 cells after COVID-19. Peptide-pool stimulation followed by sequencing identified expanded antigen-specific CD4+ clonotypes in the ViraFEST assay. CD4+ T cells were isolated after around 10 days of culture. Among the vaccine recipients, none had a prior SARS-CoV-2 infection, and nucleocapsid antibodies were negative. Data came from immunoSEQ multiplex PCR; TCRdb stores just in-frame clones and leaves some out. This sample carries tens of thousands of clones, roughly 74% of them seen once, and the ten largest clones take about 3.2%. The antigens these receptors bind are not known. The specimen was CD4+ T cells from PBMCs cultured with HCoV-NL63 spike peptides, collected before COVID-19 vaccination. The receptors were gathered from a human donor who received a COVID-19 vaccine.

J is TRBJ1-3 and V is TRBV19; D remains ambiguous. Trimming pared 3 bases from V and 2 bases from J, leaving 2 bases between. Germline V gives CDR1 LNHDA, CDR2 SQIVND (reference sequence). The CDR3 is made up of 12 amino acids. The CDR3 nucleotides are TGTGCCAGTAGTATCGCTGGAAACACCATATATTTT. Protein sequence: CASSIAGNTIYF.

The chain is built from TRBV28 and TRBJ1-4, with D tentatively TRBD1 (5 bases). Trimming pared 4 bases from V and 6 bases from J, leaving 15 bases between. Looked up from germline, CDR1 is MDHEN and CDR2 is SYDVKM. The CDR3 is made up of 15 amino acids. The CDR3 coding sequence is TGTGCCAGCAGTTCCCCGGGGGGAATCGATGAAAAACTGTTTTTT. It encodes CASSSPGGIDEKLFF.

The chain recombines TRBV6-1 with TRBJ1-1, with D possibly TRBD1 on 5 matching bases. Germline V gene data show CDR1 as MNHNS and CDR2 as SASEGT. This CDR3 region has 16 residues. Deletions cut 0 bases from V and 2 bases from J, with 13 bases between. In DNA form, the CDR3 reads TGTGCCAGCAGTGAAGCAGTTGGACAACCTAACACTGAAGCTTTCTTT. Encoded protein: CASSEAVGQPNTEAFF.

The J gene is TRBJ2-3, the V gene TRBV5-1, with 9 nucleotides matching TRBD2. This CDR3 has 20 amino acids. Germline CDR1 SGHRS, CDR2 YFSETQ. With V trimmed by 4 bases and J by 2 bases, 20 bases remained unmatched. This chain's CDR3 is CASSLTPSSGGPSNTDTQYF. The CDR3 nucleotides are TGCGCCAGCAGCCTGACCCCCTCAAGCGGGGGGCCAAGTAACACAGATACGCAGTATTTT.

The rearrangement links TRBV27 to TRBJ2-1; TRBD1 is a possible D gene (5 bases). V was pared by 4 bases and J by 8 bases, with 15 bases between. This CDR3 region has 14 residues. Germline V CDR1 and CDR2: MNHEY, SMNVEV (reference sequence). The CDR3 DNA follows: TGTGCCAGCAGTTCCTCAAGGGGTTTCCATGAGCAGTTCTTC. Its protein is CASSSSRGFHEQFF.

The rearrangement links TRBV4-1 to TRBJ2-7; 8 bases are a match to TRBD2. Germline V gene lookup returns CDR1 MGHRA and CDR2 YSYEKL. The CDR3 consists of 15 residues. Losses at the gene ends were 0 bases for V and 4 bases for J; bases not matched to a gene: 5. DNA for the CDR3: TGCGCCAGCAGCCAAGAAAACGGGGGGGCTTACGAGCAGTACGTC. The encoded protein is CASSQENGGAYEQYV.

J is TRBJ2-2 and V is TRBV7-9; either TRBD1 or TRBD2 may supply D (6 bases each). The CDR3 runs to 15 residues. V gave up 8 bases and J gave up 3 bases, with 16 bases separating them. Germline values: CDR1 SEHNR, CDR2 FQNEAQ (reference sequence). The CDR3 protein is CASGRGAVDTGELFF. Here the CDR3 DNA reads TGTGCCAGCGGAAGGGGGGCGGTCGACACCGGGGAGCTGTTTTTT.

The J gene is TRBJ2-1, the V gene TRBV5-1; 13 bases are a match to TRBD2. The CDR3 is 17 residues long. V lost 0 bases and J lost 8; bases outside the gene matches: 8. Germline V gene sequence: CDR1 SGHRS, CDR2 YFSETQ. CDR3 coding DNA: TGCGCCAGCAGCTTGGTAGGGGGACTAGCGGGGTTTCATGAGCAGTTCTTC. This codes for CASSLVGGLAGFHEQFF.

The chain couples TRBV27 to TRBJ2-5; 7 bases map to TRBD1. The CDR3 has 14 residues. Germline V gene sequence: CDR1 MNHEY, CDR2 SMNVEV (reference sequence). Trimming removed 6 bases from V and 1 base from J; junction bases left unmatched: 5. CDR3 region: CASRKQGSQETQYF. Here the CDR3 DNA reads TGTGCCAGCAGGAAACAGGGGTCCCAAGAGACCCAGTACTTC.

The CDR3 nucleotides are TGTGCCAGCAGTAAGACAGTACCCCTTAATTCACCCCTCCACTTT. Its translation: CASSKTVPLNSPLHF. The rearrangement links TRBV6-5 to TRBJ1-6; the D gene is possibly TRBD1 (5 bases). V lost 5 bases and J 6 bases, leaving 14 bases between the germline ends. The CDR3 spans 15 residues. Per germline, CDR1 MNHEY and CDR2 SVGAGI.

V is TRBV3-1 (or the pseudogene TRBV3-2) and J is TRBJ1-4; D not resolved. Trimming shortened V by 2 bases and J by 5 bases, and 9 bases separated the two germline ends. This CDR3 has 14 residues. The germline CDR1 and CDR2 sequences are LGHDT and YNNKEL (reference sequence). CDR3 in DNA: TGTGCCAGCAGCCAATCCGTTAACAATGAAAAACTGTTTTTT. Protein: CASSQSVNNEKLFF.

The chain carries TRBV6-6 and TRBJ1-1; D possibly corresponds to TRBD1 (5 bases). CDR1 is MNHNY, CDR2 SVGAGI, per germline (reference sequence). Trimming shortened V by 1 base and J by 0 bases, and 9 bases separated the two germline ends. The CDR3 totals 15 residues. The CDR3 reads CASSYLGGMNTEAFF. The CDR3 DNA follows: TGTGCCAGCAGTTACTTGGGGGGAATGAACACTGAAGCTTTCTTT.

The chain combines TRBV6-5 with TRBJ2-7; 7 nucleotides line up with TRBD2. The trim removed 4 bases at V and 7 bases at J, leaving 7 bases unmatched. This CDR3 region has 13 residues. CDR1 and CDR2 from the germline V gene are MNHEY and SVGAGI. The CDR3 reads CASSSGPREEQYV. CDR3 coding DNA: TGTGCCAGCAGTTCCGGGCCGCGGGAGGAGCAGTACGTC.

This clone appeared once. The chain combines TRBV19 with TRBJ1-1, with TRBD1 matching over 7 bases. The germline gives CDR1 LNHDA, CDR2 SQIVND (reference sequence). The CDR3 consists of 16 residues. V shed 7 bases and J 1 base; nucleotides not matched to a gene: 12. This CDR3 reads CASTPLPGQRNTEAFF. CDR3 nucleotide sequence: TGTGCCAGTACCCCCCTACCGGGACAGAGGAACACTGAAGCTTTCTTT.

This clone was found a few times. The rearrangement joins TRBV2 to TRBJ1-5; D remains unclear. The CDR3 runs to 15 residues. V was pared by 5 bases and J by 3 bases, with 14 bases between. From germline, CDR1 is SNHLY and CDR2 FYNNEI. CDR3 loop: CASSPVAQTNQPQHF. CDR3 DNA sequence: TGTGCCAGCAGTCCCGTCGCGCAGACCAATCAGCCCCAGCATTTT.

This chain uses TRBV7-2 with TRBJ2-1; 8 bases are shared with TRBD1. J gave up 5 bases and V 2 bases, and 5 bases lay outside the gene matches. The CDR3 consists of 15 residues. Germline assignment: CDR1 SGHTA and CDR2 FQGNSA. The CDR3 reads CASSLQAGGHNEQFF. The CDR3, as DNA: TGTGCCAGCAGCTTACAGGCAGGGGGCCACAATGAGCAGTTCTTC.

The chain has TRBV12-3 or TRBV12-4 and TRBJ1-4; 8 nucleotides line up with TRBD1. There are 13 residues in the CDR3. J lost 7 bases, V lost 3 bases, and 1 base had no gene match. CDR3 region: CASSFGTGEKLFF. The CDR3 coding sequence is TGTGCCAGCAGTTTCGGGACAGGTGAAAAACTGTTTTTT.

CDR3 coding DNA: TGCGCCAGCAGCCAAGGGAAAGGGCGCTCCTATAATTCACCCCTCCACTTT. This encodes CASSQGKGRSYNSPLHF. This chain joins TRBV4-1 and TRBJ1-6; D is unresolved. Germline CDR1 MGHRA, CDR2 YSYEKL. The CDR3 runs 17 residues. V was trimmed by 1 base and J by 0 bases, leaving 10 bases between them.